This is a list of T cell receptor beta chains from one sample in a study of human T cells and chemical hapten exposure. MiXCR was run by TCRdb on the RACE reads, yielding one entry per CDR3 protein. The table has over 70,000 distinct CDR3 sequences, more than 9% seen once. The material sequenced was whole blood, taken in connection with sensitization to the hapten diphenylcyclopropenone (DPC). Receptors originate from a young man with alopecia areata. Some clones in this sample may be carry-over from other donors' samples. Both conserved end residues are part of each CDR3. D genes are given only for firm matches. Only part of the rows carry a size: once, few, many, or a class if the clone is expanded.

length,size,D,V,J,DNA,CDR3
13,-,-,TRBV7-9,TRBJ2-1,TGTGCCAGCAGCTCCACAGGGTTCAATGAGCAGTTATTC,CASSSTGFNEQLF
15,-,TRBD1,TRBV5-1,TRBJ1-2,TGCGCCAGCAGCTCGCAGGGACAGGGGACCTATGGCTACACCTTC,CASSSQGQGTYGYTF
15,few,TRBD2,TRBV5-4,TRBJ2-1,TGTGCCAGCAGCCCCGGGGGGGCGTCCTACAATGAGCAGTTCTTC,CASSPGGASYNEQFF
13,many,TRBD1,TRBV18,TRBJ1-2,TGTGCCAGCTCACCCGACAGGGCCAATGGCTACACCTTC,CASSPDRANGYTF
16,few,-,TRBV3-1,TRBJ1-6,TGTGCCAGCAGCCAGGAATCCGGGACTTTTAATTCACCCCTCCACTTT,CASSQESGTFNSPLHF
20,few,TRBD1,TRBV4-1,TRBJ1-2,TGCGCCAGCAGCCAGAGAGGGGGAATAGGACAGGCCCTCGCGAACTATGGCTACACCTTC,CASSQRGGIGQALANYGYTF
15,few,-,TRBV6-1,TRBJ1-4,TGTGCCAGCAGTCACTCAAGGGGACTGAATGAAAAACTGTTTTTT,CASSHSRGLNEKLFF
15,once,-,TRBV5-1,TRBJ1-2,TGCGCCTGCAGCTTGGCGGCAGGGGAAGGCTATGGCTACACCTTC,CACSLAAGEGYGYTF
15,many,TRBD1,TRBV20-1,TRBJ1-1,TGCAGTGCCGGGGGACCCGGGACAGGTAACACTGAAGCTTTCTTT,CSAGGPGTGNTEAFF
12,many,-,TRBV20-1,TRBJ2-5,TGCAGTGCTAGTCAGCCGGAAGAGACCCAGTACTTC,CSASQPEETQYF
13,few,-,TRBV28,TRBJ1-5,TGTGCCAGCAGTGTCCTATCTAATCAGCCCCAGCATTTT,CASSVLSNQPQHF
13,few,-,TRBV5-1,TRBJ1-1,TGCGCCAGCAGCCGAAACCCAGGACCTGAAGCTTTCTTT,CASSRNPGPEAFF
13,many,-,TRBV25-1,TRBJ2-5,TGTGCCAGCAGTGAATCAGGACGGAGGACCCAGTACTTC,CASSESGRRTQYF
16,-,TRBD1,TRBV19,TRBJ1-5,TGTGCCAGTAGTACCCGCCAGACAGGGGTTAATCAGCCCCAGCATTTT,CASSTRQTGVNQPQHF
15,many,TRBD2,TRBV11-2,TRBJ2-1,TGTGCCAGCAGCTCTGGACTAGCGGGCTACAATGAGCAGTTCTTC,CASSSGLAGYNEQFF
14,-,-,TRBV7-6,TRBJ2-5,TGTGCCAGCAGCTTAACACACCTCCAAGAGACCCAGTACTTC,CASSLTHLQETQYF
12,many,-,TRBV5-5,TRBJ2-6,TGTGCCAGCAGCTTATGGGCTAGCGTCCTGACTTTC,CASSLWASVLTF
15,few,TRBD2,TRBV6-2/TRBV6-3,TRBJ2-2,TGTGCCAGCAGTTACTCCCGACTAGCCCCCGGGGAGCTGTTTTTT,CASSYSRLAPGELFF
15,many,TRBD2,TRBV6-4,TRBJ2-1,TGTGCCAGCAGTGGGACTAGCGGGGGGGCGGATGAGCAGTTCTTC,CASSGTSGGADEQFF
16,-,-,TRBV20-1,TRBJ2-3,TGCAGTGCTGACGCCTCCACGAGCGGCAACACAGATACGCAGTATTTT,CSADASTSGNTDTQYF
16,-,-,TRBV28,TRBJ2-3,TGTGCCAGCAGTTTGGGCCGGGGGACCTTCACAGATACGCAGTATTTT,CASSLGRGTFTDTQYF
15,-,-,TRBV4-2,TRBJ1-1,TGTGCCAGCAGCCAAGATCAGGGGATGAACACTGAAGCTTTCTTT,CASSQDQGMNTEAFF
14,many,-,TRBV5-1,TRBJ1-2,TGCGCCAGCAGCTTGGCCACGGGGTCCTATGGCTACACCTTC,CASSLATGSYGYTF
15,many,-,TRBV20-1,TRBJ2-3,TGCAGTGCTACATCAGCATCGGGACGAGCAGATACGCAGTATTTT,CSATSASGRADTQYF
11,-,-,TRBV19,TRBJ1-2,TGTGCCAGTAGTATTGACGTTGGCTACACCTTC,CASSIDVGYTF
13,few,-,TRBV7-9,TRBJ1-4,TGTGCCAGCAGCGCTACCGCGGGTGAAAAACTGTTTTTT,CASSATAGEKLFF
15,-,TRBD2,TRBV6-2/TRBV6-3,TRBJ2-1,TGTGCCAGCAGTCAGAGCGGGGGGGCCTACAATGAGCAGTTCTTC,CASSQSGGAYNEQFF
15,-,TRBD1,TRBV7-3,TRBJ2-3,TGTGCCAGCAGTACGGGACAGGGGTCCACAGATACGCAGTATTTT,CASSTGQGSTDTQYF
17,-,TRBD1,TRBV11-2,TRBJ1-1,TGTGCCAGCAGCAGAGGTTTTTTGGACAGGGGAAACACTGAAGCTTTCTTT,CASSRGFLDRGNTEAFF
13,-,-,TRBV6-2/TRBV6-3,TRBJ1-2,TGTGCCAGCGGACTACACCCACGAGATGGCTACACCTTC,CASGLHPRDGYTF
16,-,-,TRBV9,TRBJ2-5,TGTGCCAGCAGCGTAGGAGGAGGACGGGCCCAAGAGACCCAGTACTTC,CASSVGGGRAQETQYF
14,-,-,TRBV4-1,TRBJ2-2,TGCGCCAGCAGATCTGGGCAGCGCACCGGGGAGCTGTTTTTT,CASRSGQRTGELFF
11,-,-,TRBV6-5,TRBJ1-2,TGTGCCAGCAGGGGGGGTCTGGGCTACACCTTC,CASRGGLGYTF
15,many,TRBD2,TRBV11-2,TRBJ2-5,TGTGCCAGCAGCCCTGGACTAGGATACCAAGAGACCCAGTACTTC,CASSPGLGYQETQYF
15,many,-,TRBV7-6,TRBJ2-3,TGTGCCAGCAGCCTCGGACTGGGGGGGCCAGATACGCAGTATTTT,CASSLGLGGPDTQYF
17,many,-,TRBV7-9,TRBJ2-3,TGTGCCAGCAGCTTAGACCCTGAGGGTTCTAGCACAGATACGCAGTATTTT,CASSLDPEGSSTDTQYF
15,few,-,TRBV18,TRBJ1-5,TGTGCCAGCTCACCCGAGGGGACGGCCGATCAGCCCCAGCATTTT,CASSPEGTADQPQHF
14,few,-,TRBV18,TRBJ1-4,TGTGCCAGCTCACGGCAGGCAGCTAATGAAAAACTGTTTTTT,CASSRQAANEKLFF
16,-,-,TRBV3-1,TRBJ1-6,TGTGCCAGCAGCCAAGTGGAAAGTTCGGCACATTCACCCCTCCACTTT,CASSQVESSAHSPLHF
13,few,-,TRBV4-1,TRBJ1-6,TGCGCCAGCAGCCAAGGACTCGGTTCACCCCTCCACTTT,CASSQGLGSPLHF
13,few,-,TRBV27,TRBJ1-2,TGTGCCAGCAGTTTGCGGCAGAACTATGGCTACACCTTC,CASSLRQNYGYTF
15,-,TRBD2,TRBV10-3,TRBJ2-1,TGTGCCATCAGTGGGACTAGCGGGGGCTTAAATGAGCAGTTCTTC,CAISGTSGGLNEQFF
14,-,TRBD1,TRBV6-2/TRBV6-3,TRBJ1-5,TGTGCCAGCAGTCCTGGACAGGGGGCTCAGCCCCAGCATTTT,CASSPGQGAQPQHF
18,many,-,TRBV4-3,TRBJ1-4,TGCGCCAGCAGCCAAGATCGGGGAGGGATCGCAACTAATGAAAAACTGTTTTTT,CASSQDRGGIATNEKLFF
15,-,-,TRBV29-1,TRBJ1-3,TGCAGCGTGGTCCTCACGGGAGGCTCTGGAAACACCATATATTTT,CSVVLTGGSGNTIYF
15,many,TRBD1,TRBV4-1,TRBJ2-3,TGCGCCAGCAGCCCTGGGAACAGGGGAACAGATACGCAGTATTTT,CASSPGNRGTDTQYF
15,few,-,TRBV4-2,TRBJ2-4,TGTGCCAGCAGCCAAGAGAGGCAGCCCAAAAACATTCAGTACTTC,CASSQERQPKNIQYF
13,many,TRBD1,TRBV7-3,TRBJ1-2,TGTGCCAGCAGCCCAGGACAGGGCTATGGCTACACCTTC,CASSPGQGYGYTF